A single sample gave rise to the 21 T cell receptor beta chains below, sequenced in a study of blood T cell repertoires in COVID-19 (dated by TCRdb to 2020 to 2021). Libraries were made using the immunoSEQ multiplex PCR assay. What TCRdb holds here is the immuneACCESS table cut down to in-frame rearrangements. Part of the clones is not present; checked against another copy, under half of the missing clones reflect an unresolved V gene, and the others are unexplained. Present in this sample are about 94,000 clones, around 86% of which were seen just once. Around 4.5% of the sample belongs to the ten largest clones. Material: peripheral blood. The receptor source for this set is a woman at least 80 years old with acute or convalescent COVID-19.

This clone showed up just once. V and J are TRBV19 and TRBJ2-3; TRBD2 aligns across 8 bases. Trimming took 7 bases from V and 3 from J; bases not matched to a gene: 9. CDR1 LNHDA and CDR2 SQIVND come from the germline V gene (reference sequence). CDR3 length: 15 residues. The CDR3 nucleotides read TGTGCCAGTACCAACAGGGTAGCGGGGACAGATACGCAGTATTTT. It specifies CASTNRVAGTDTQYF.

On this clone itself: Other DNA sequences of this sample code for an identical CDR3. The CDR3 sequence is CAWGTGNTEAFF. The CDR3 bases are TGTGCCTGGGGTACAGGGAACACTGAAGCTTTCTTT. This chain connects TRBV30 to TRBJ1-1; D possibly corresponds to TRBD1 (5 bases). Germline-derived CDR1 and CDR2 are GTSNPN and SVGIG (reference sequence). Trimming took off 5 bases at V and 1 base at J, with 8 bases between the two ends. The CDR3 consists of 12 residues.

V is TRBV3-1 (or the pseudogene TRBV3-2) and J is TRBJ2-1; D unresolved. V lost 0 bases and J lost 0, with 6 bases in between. This CDR3 contains 15 residues. In germline, CDR1 is LGHDT, CDR2 YNNKEL (reference sequence). This CDR3 reads CASSQDTSSYNEQFF. CDR3 sequence (DNA): TGTGCCAGCAGCCAAGATACCAGCTCCTACAATGAGCAGTTCTTC.

As to this clone: Other DNA sequences in this sample translate to the same CDR3. V gene TRBV2 combines with J gene TRBJ2-7, with TRBD1 identical over 7 bases. CDR1 is SNHLY, CDR2 FYNNEI, per germline. The CDR3 length is 12 residues. Trimming took 4 bases from V and 3 from J; bases not matched to a gene: 0. The DNA for the CDR3 is TGTGCCAGCAGTGGGGACAGCTACGAGCAGTACTTC. Protein product: CASSGDSYEQYF.

The chain has TRBV7-9 and TRBJ1-5; 7 bases line up with TRBD1. Germline CDR1 and CDR2: SEHNR and FQNEAQ (reference sequence). The CDR3 spans 15 residues. Trimming cost V 0 bases and J 4 bases; bases outside gene matches: 3. CDR3 region: CASSLAGDRNQPQHF. In DNA form, the CDR3 reads TGTGCCAGCAGCTTAGCTGGGGACAGAAATCAGCCCCAGCATTTT.

CDR3 loop: CASSLGQPGFGNTIYF. Written as DNA, the CDR3 is TGTGCCAGCAGTTTGGGACAGCCCGGGTTCGGAAACACCATATATTTT. The chain combines TRBV27 with TRBJ1-3, with 7 bases lining up with TRBD1. The CDR3 spans 16 residues. V lost 3 bases to trimming and J lost 4 bases; unmatched junction nucleotides: 9. Per germline, CDR1 MNHEY and CDR2 SMNVEV (reference sequence).

The rearrangement joins TRBV6-2 or TRBV6-3 to TRBJ2-7; a possible D gene is TRBD2 (5 bases). Germline V CDR1 and CDR2: MNHEY, SVGEGT. Trimming shortened V by 0 bases and J by 2 bases, and 11 bases separated the two germline ends. CDR3 size: 15 residues. Here the CDR3 reads CASSYSRAGPYEQYF. CDR3 nucleotides: TGTGCCAGCAGTTACTCGAGGGCGGGCCCCTACGAGCAGTACTTC.

The gene calls are TRBV12-3 or TRBV12-4 and TRBJ2-3; no reliable D call. Trimming removed 2 bases at V and 6 bases at J, with 6 bases between. This CDR3 region has 12 residues. The CDR3: CASSLFGDTQYF. Here the CDR3 DNA reads TGTGCCAGCAGTTTATTCGGGGATACGCAGTATTTT.

V is TRBV3-1 (or the pseudogene TRBV3-2) and J is TRBJ1-1, with no clear D. CDR1 is LGHDT, CDR2 YNNKEL, per germline (reference sequence). CDR3 length: 15 amino acids. V lost 4 bases and J lost 5, with 17 bases in between. CDR3 bases: TGTGCCAGCAGCCCCGCCACCGGGGTGAGGACTGAAGCTTTCTTT. It encodes CASSPATGVRTEAFF.

This clone was counted a single time. The chain links TRBV20-1 to TRBJ1-2; D call uncertain. V lost 8 bases and J 3 bases, leaving 10 bases between the germline ends. Germline CDR1 and CDR2: DFQATT and SNEGSKA (reference sequence). The CDR3 spans 11 residues. CDR3 DNA: TGCAGTAACTTCGGGGACTATGGCTACACCTTC. Protein sequence: CSNFGDYGYTF.

This chain links TRBV5-6 with TRBJ2-7; no clear D gene. The germline V gene has CDR1 SGHDT and CDR2 YYEEEE. The length of the CDR3 is 11 residues. V was pared by 5 bases and J by 2 bases, with 5 bases between. The CDR3 sequence is CASSSAYEQYF. The DNA of the CDR3 is TGTGCCAGCAGTTCCGCCTACGAGCAGTACTTC.

The chain joins TRBV6-6 to TRBJ1-5, with D unclear. The CDR3 extends over 13 amino acids. Germline CDR1 is MNHNY and CDR2 is SVGAGI (reference sequence). V lost 11 bases to trimming and J lost 0 bases, with 11 bases between them. The CDR3 coding sequence is TGTGCCGGGCGCGGGGATAGCAATCAGCCCCAGCATTTT. This gives the protein CAGRGDSNQPQHF.

This sequence joins TRBV19 and TRBJ1-1, with a tentative D call TRBD1 (6 bases). V was pared by 7 bases and J by 10 bases, with 22 bases between. Germline values: CDR1 LNHDA, CDR2 SQIVND (reference sequence). There are 14 residues in the CDR3. The CDR3 spells CASIVRRGGELAFF. CDR3 bases: TGTGCCAGTATCGTCCGGAGGGGGGGGGAGTTAGCTTTCTTT.

The rearrangement links TRBV18 to TRBJ1-5; TRBD1 matches 12 bases. V lost 3 bases to trimming and J lost 3 bases; unmatched junction nucleotides: 3. CDR1 and CDR2 (germline): KGHSH, LQKENI. The CDR3 has 16 amino acids. CDR3 in amino acids: CASSPGQGALNQPQHF. The CDR3 region has the DNA TGTGCCAGCTCACCGGGACAGGGGGCCCTCAATCAGCCCCAGCATTTT. The entire variable domain, with the rest obtained from reference TRBV18 and TRBJ1-5, is as follows: NAGVMQNPRHLVRRRGQEARLRCSPMKGHSHVYWYRQLPEEGLKFMVYLQKENIIDESGMPKERFSAEFPKEGPSILRIQQVVRGDSAAYFCASSPGQGALNQPQHFGDGTRLSIL.

This chain connects TRBV14 to TRBJ2-7, with 9 bases aligning to TRBD2. This CDR3 comprises 14 residues. Germline V gene lookup returns CDR1 SGHDN and CDR2 FVKESK. The V and J ends lost 2 bases and 6 bases, in that order; junction bases with no gene match: 5. CDR3 nucleotides: TGTGCCAGCAGCCAAAATAGCGGGGGCAGCGAGCAGTACTTC. Protein product: CASSQNSGGSEQYF.

This chain links TRBV5-6 with TRBJ1-3, with TRBD1 matching 8 bases. Germline CDR1 SGHDT, CDR2 YYEEEE. The V gene end was trimmed by 5 bases and the J gene end by 2 bases; junction bases not matched to a gene: 6. The CDR3 sequence is 15 residues long. The CDR3 nucleotides read TGTGCCAGCAGTAAACGGACAGGGACTGGAAACACCATATATTTT. It yields the protein CASSKRTGTGNTIYF.

The chain carries TRBV4-1 and TRBJ2-7; D not certain. V lost 0 bases and J lost 4, with 13 bases in between. The CDR3 has 15 residues. CDR1 MGHRA and CDR2 YSYEKL come from the germline V gene. The CDR3 sequence: CASSQDQAAFYEQYF. The CDR3 DNA reads TGCGCCAGCAGCCAAGATCAGGCAGCTTTTTACGAGCAGTACTTC.

The chain has TRBV10-3 and TRBJ2-3; TRBD2 matches 10 bases. The CDR3 is 14 residues long. The V gene's germline CDR1 is ENHRY and CDR2 SYGVKD. Trimming at V came to 6 bases and at J to 4 bases, leaving 4 bases not matched to a gene. This CDR3 is CAIRASGGADTQYF. In nucleotides, the CDR3 is TGTGCCATCAGGGCTAGCGGGGGTGCAGATACGCAGTATTTT.

The J gene is TRBJ1-5, the V gene TRBV15; maybe TRBD1 (6 bases). The V and J ends lost 0 bases and 8 bases respectively, with 11 bases between them. This CDR3 has 14 residues. Germline CDR1 reads LNHNV; CDR2 reads YYDKDF (reference sequence). Here the CDR3 DNA reads TGTGCCACCAGCAGAGATGGGACAACCAAGCCCCAGCATTTT. It yields the protein CATSRDGTTKPQHF.

The CDR3 DNA sequence: TGTGCCAGCAGATCGGGACAGGCTGGTGAAAAACTGTTTTTT. Encoded protein: CASRSGQAGEKLFF. J is TRBJ1-4 and V is TRBV6-5; TRBD1 matches 8 bases. Trimming cost V 6 bases and J 7 bases; bases outside gene matches: 7. The CDR3 is 14 amino acids. Germline V gives CDR1 MNHEY, CDR2 SVGAGI.

This rearrangement joins TRBV18 to TRBJ1-4; the match to TRBD1 covers 8 bases. With 3 bases clipped from V and 8 bases from J, the junction kept 5 bases outside the gene matches. Germline CDR1 KGHSH, CDR2 LQKENI. The CDR3 sequence is 14 residues long. Here the CDR3 DNA reads TGTGCCAGCTCACCCCCGGGACAGGCAGAAAAACTGTTTTTT. Translated, it gives CASSPPGQAEKLFF.